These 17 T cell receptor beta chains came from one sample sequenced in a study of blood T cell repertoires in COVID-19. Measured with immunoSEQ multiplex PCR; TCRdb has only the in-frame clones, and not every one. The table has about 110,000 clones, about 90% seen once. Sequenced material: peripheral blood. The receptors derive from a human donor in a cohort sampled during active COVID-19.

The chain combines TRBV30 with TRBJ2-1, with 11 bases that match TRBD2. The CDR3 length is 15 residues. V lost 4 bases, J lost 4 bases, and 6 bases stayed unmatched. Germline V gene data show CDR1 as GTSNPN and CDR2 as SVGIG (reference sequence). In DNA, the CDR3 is TGTGCCTGGAATAAACTAGCGGGAGAATACAATGAGCAGTTCTTC. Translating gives CAWNKLAGEYNEQFF. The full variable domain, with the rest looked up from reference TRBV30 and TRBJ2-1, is SQTIHQWPATLVQPVGSPLSLECTVEGTSNPNLYWYRQAAGRGLQLLFYSVGIGQISSEVPQNLSASRPQDRQFILSSKKLLLSDSGFYLCAWNKLAGEYNEQFFGPGTRLTVL.

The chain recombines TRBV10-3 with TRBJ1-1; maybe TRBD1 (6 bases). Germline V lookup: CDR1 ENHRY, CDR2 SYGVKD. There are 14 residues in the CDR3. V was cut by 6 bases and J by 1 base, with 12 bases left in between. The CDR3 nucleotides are TGTGCCATCAGGCTACAGGGCCAGAACACTGAAGCTTTCTTT. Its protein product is CAIRLQGQNTEAFF.

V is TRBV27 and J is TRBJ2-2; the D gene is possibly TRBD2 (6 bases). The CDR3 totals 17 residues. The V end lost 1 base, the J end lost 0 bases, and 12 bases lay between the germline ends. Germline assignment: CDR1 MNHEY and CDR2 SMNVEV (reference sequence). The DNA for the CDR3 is TGTGCCAGCAGTTTATTCGTCGGGGGATCGAACACCGGGGAGCTGTTTTTT. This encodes CASSLFVGGSNTGELFF.

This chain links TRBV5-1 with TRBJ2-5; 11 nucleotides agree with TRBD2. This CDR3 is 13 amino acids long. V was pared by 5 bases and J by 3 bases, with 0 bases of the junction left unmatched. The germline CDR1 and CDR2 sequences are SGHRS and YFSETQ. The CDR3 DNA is TGCGCCAGCAGACTAGCGGGGGAAGAGACCCAGTACTTC. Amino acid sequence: CASRLAGEETQYF.

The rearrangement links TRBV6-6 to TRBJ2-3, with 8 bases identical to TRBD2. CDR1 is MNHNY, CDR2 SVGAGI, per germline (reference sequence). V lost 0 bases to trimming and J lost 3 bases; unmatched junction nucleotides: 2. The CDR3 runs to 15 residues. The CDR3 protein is CASSYSREATDTQYF. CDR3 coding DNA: TGTGCCAGCAGTTACTCGCGGGAGGCTACAGATACGCAGTATTTT.

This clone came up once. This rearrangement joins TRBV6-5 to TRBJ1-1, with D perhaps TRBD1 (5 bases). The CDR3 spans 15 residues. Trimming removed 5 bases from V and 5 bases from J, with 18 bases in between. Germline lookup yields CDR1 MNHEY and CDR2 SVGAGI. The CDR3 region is CASSPIRGATTEAFF. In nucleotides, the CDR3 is TGTGCCAGCAGTCCCATCCGTGGGGCGACGACTGAAGCTTTCTTT.

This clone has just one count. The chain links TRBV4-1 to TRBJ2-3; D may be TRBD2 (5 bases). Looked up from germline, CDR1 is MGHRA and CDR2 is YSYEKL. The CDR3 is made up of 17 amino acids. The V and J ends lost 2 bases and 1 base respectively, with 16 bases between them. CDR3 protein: CASSQKLDLARTDTQYF. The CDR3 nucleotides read TGCGCCAGCAGCCAAAAACTAGATCTGGCCCGCACAGATACGCAGTATTTT.

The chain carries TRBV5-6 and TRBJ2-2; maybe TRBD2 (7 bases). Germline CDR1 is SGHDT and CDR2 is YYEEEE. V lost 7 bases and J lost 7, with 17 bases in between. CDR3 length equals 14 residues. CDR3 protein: CASEKAGANGELFF. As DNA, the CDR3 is TGTGCCAGCGAAAAGGCGGGGGCCAACGGGGAGCTGTTTTTT. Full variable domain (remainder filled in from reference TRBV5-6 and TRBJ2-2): DAGVTQSPTHLIKTRGQQVTLRCSPKSGHDTVSWYQQALGQGPQFIFQYYEEEERQRGNFPDRFSGHQFPNYSSELNVNALLLGDSALYLCASEKAGANGELFFGEGSRLTVL.

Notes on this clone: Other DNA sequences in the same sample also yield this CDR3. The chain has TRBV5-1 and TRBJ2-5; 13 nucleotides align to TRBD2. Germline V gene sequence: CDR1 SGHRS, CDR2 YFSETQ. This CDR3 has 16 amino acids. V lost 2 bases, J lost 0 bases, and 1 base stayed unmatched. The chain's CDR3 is CASSLGTSGNQETQYF. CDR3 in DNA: TGCGCCAGCAGCTTAGGGACTAGCGGGAACCAAGAGACCCAGTACTTC. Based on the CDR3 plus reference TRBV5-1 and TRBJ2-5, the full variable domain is KAGVTQTPRYLIKTRGQQVTLSCSPISGHRSVSWYQQTPGQGLQFLFEYFSETQRNKGNFPGRFSGRQFSNSRSEMNVSTLELGDSALYLCASSLGTSGNQETQYFGPGTRLLVL.

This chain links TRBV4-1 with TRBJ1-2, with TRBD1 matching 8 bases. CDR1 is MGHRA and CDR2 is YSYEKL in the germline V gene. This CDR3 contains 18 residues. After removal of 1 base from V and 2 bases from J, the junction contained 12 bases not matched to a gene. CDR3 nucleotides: TGCGCCAGCAGCCAAGCCTGGGTTGCCAGGGGGCAAAACTATGGCTACACCTTC. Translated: CASSQAWVARGQNYGYTF.

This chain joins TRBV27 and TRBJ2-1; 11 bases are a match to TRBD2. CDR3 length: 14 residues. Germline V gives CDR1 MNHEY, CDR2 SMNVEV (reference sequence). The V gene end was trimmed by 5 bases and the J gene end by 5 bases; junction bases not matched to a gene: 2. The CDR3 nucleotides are TGTGCCAGCAGTATAGCGGGAGGGAACAATGAGCAGTTCTTC. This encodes CASSIAGGNNEQFF.

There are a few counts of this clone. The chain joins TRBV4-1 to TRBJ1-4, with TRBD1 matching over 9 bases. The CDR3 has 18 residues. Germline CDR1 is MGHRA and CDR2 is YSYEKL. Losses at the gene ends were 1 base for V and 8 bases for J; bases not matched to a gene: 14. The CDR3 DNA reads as TGCGCCAGCAGCCAAGGCCTTCATGGCGGGACAGGGAAAGAAAAACTGTTTTTT. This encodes CASSQGLHGGTGKEKLFF.

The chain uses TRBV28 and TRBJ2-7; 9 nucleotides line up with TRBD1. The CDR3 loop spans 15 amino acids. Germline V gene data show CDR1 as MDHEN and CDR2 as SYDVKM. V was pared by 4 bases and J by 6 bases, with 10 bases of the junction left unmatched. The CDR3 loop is CASSYRDRVAGEQYF. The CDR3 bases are TGTGCCAGCAGTTATAGGGACAGGGTGGCCGGCGAGCAGTACTTC.

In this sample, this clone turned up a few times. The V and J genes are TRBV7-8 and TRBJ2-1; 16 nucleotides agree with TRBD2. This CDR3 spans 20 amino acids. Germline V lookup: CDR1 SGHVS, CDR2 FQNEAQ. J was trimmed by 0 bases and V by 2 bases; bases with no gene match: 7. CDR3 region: CASSLRSGTSGRGSYNEQFF. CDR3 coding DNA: TGTGCCAGCAGCTTAAGGTCCGGGACTAGCGGGAGGGGCTCCTACAATGAGCAGTTCTTC.

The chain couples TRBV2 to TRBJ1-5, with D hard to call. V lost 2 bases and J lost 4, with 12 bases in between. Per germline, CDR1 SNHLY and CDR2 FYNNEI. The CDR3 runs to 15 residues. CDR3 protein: CASSEILGGNQPQHF. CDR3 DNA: TGTGCCAGCAGTGAAATTCTTGGCGGAAATCAGCCCCAGCATTTT.

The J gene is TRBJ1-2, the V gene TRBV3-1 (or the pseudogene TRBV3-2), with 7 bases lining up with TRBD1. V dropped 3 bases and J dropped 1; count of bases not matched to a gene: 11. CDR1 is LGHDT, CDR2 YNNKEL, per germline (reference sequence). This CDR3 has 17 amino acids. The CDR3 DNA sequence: TGTGCCAGCAGCCACCCTCCCGGGACAGCAAATAACTATGGCTACACCTTC. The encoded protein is CASSHPPGTANNYGYTF.

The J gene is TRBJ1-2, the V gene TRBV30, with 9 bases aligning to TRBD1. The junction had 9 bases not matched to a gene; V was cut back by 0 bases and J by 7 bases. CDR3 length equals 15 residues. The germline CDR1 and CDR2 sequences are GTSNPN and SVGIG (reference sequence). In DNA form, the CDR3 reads TGTGCCTGGAGTGTTCGAGGGACAGGGTGGGGTGGCTACACCTTC. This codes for CAWSVRGTGWGGYTF.